This T cell receptor beta chain came from a study of a mutant IDH1 vaccine in newly diagnosed glioma (dated by TCRdb to about 2021). Concerning the study at large: The roughly 32 treated patients were approximately 62% male and about 40% female, with a mean age of approximately 38 years. Before enrollment, most patients had been given radiochemotherapy with temozolomide as standard therapy, while the rest had received either radiotherapy alone or temozolomide alone. Peripheral blood samples were drawn at six visits, namely V03 (baseline), V05, V07, V10, V12 and V13. Longitudinal TCRB deep sequencing was done for 25 to 30 treated patients, wherever samples were available for exploratory analyses.

The paper's findings and limits, for the study overall: Across multiple MHC alleles, vaccine-induced immune responses were seen in 90% to 95% of patients. Changes in the top peripheral T cell clonotypes picked up by TCRB sequencing did not appear to be linked to pseudoprogression. PBMC samples for TCRB deep sequencing were selected based on availability. It was noted by the authors that analyses of patient blood samples could not be reproduced owing to sample limitations.

The CDR3 contains 14 residues, cysteine and phenylalanine counted. The only DNA kept is the CDR3, 42 bases in frame from the first base. V was cut back by 6 bases and J by 0 bases, leaving a gap of 12 bases between them. Taken from the germline V gene, the CDR1 and CDR2 loops are MDHEN and SYDVKM. In its sample, this clone was seen once. The clone's antigen remains unknown. No base quality information exists; no much larger clone differs at one position. Receptor amplification or capture employed the immunoSEQ multiplex PCR assay. Following the manufacturer's protocol, the hsTCRB Kit was used to amplify rearranged TCR beta chain sequences. An Illumina MiSeq was used to sequence the TCRB libraries. The paper's processing steps were these. The kit vendor's proprietary platform handled demultiplexing, trimming and gene mapping. Drawn from immuneACCESS, this table holds only the in-frame rearrangements with V and J called that TCRdb kept. Clones are partly lost; checked studies trace under half to an unresolved V gene and leave the rest unexplained. V and J calls and clone size come straight from that table; D and trimming were deduced from the DNA. Within this sample are 20,000 or so clones, with about 85% of them counted one time only. The ten largest clones capture 5.4% of the sample.

In the paper's terms, the time point label means: baseline, week 1 (first vaccination visit). The label giving this sample's treatment or condition can be read as: pre-vaccination baseline after standard-of-care therapy. The donors had newly diagnosed IDH1-mutant astrocytomas of WHO grade 3 or 4 that showed loss of nuclear ATRX. The samples were drawn from NOA16, a multicentre, single-arm, open-label phase I trial in Germany that tested a mutant IDH1 peptide vaccine in humans for the first time. Blood drawn at visit V03 was used as the baseline sample for immunogenicity testing. The DNeasy Blood and Tissue Kit was used to extract genomic DNA from EDTA blood for TCRB sequencing.

The chain was built from TRBV28 and TRBJ2-7; the D region possibly corresponds to TRBD2 (5 bases align). Source: PBMCs, taken from a glioma patient treated with radiotherapy, temozolomide or both. The sequence was obtained from a middle-aged man with glioma. This receptor carries the CDR3 CASSPRVPSYEQYF. The sequence in DNA is TGTGCCAGCAGCCCGAGGGTTCCCTCCTACGAGCAGTACTTC.